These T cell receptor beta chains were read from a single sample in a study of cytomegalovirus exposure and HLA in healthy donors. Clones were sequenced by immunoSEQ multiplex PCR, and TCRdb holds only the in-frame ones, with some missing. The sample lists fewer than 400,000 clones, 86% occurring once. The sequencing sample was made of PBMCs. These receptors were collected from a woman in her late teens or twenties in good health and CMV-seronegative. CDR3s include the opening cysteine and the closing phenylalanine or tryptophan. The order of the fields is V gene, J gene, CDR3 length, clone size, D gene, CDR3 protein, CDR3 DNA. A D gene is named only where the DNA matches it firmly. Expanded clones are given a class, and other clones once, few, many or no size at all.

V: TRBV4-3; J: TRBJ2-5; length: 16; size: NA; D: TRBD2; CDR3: CASSQERASGWETQYF; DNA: TGCGCCAGCAGCCAAGAAAGGGCTAGCGGTTGGGAGACCCAGTACTTC
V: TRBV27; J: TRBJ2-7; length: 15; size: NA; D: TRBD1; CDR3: CASSLSATGAYEQYF; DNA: TGTGCCAGCAGTTTGTCCGCGACAGGGGCATACGAGCAGTACTTC
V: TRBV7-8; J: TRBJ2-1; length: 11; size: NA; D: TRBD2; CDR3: CASSPGGYAFF; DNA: TGTGCCAGCAGCCCGGGGGGGTATGCGTTCTTC
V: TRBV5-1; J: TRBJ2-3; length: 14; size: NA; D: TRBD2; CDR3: CASSPSGPTDTQYF; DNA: TGCGCCAGCAGCCCTAGCGGGCCGACAGATACGCAGTATTTT
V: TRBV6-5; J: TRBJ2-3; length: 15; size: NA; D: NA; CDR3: CASRLDGLSTDTQYF; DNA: TGTGCCAGCAGGCTCGACGGGTTAAGCACAGATACGCAGTATTTT
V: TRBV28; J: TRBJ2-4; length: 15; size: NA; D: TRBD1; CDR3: CASSRGQGIKNIQYF; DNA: TGTGCCAGCAGTCGCGGACAGGGTATCAAAAACATTCAGTACTTC
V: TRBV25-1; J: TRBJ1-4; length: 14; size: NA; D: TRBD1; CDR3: CASRGQGVNEKLFF; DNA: TGTGCCAGCAGGGGACAGGGGGTTAATGAAAAACTGTTTTTT
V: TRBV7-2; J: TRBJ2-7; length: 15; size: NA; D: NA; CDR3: CASSLDGPSSYEQYF; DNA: TGTGCCAGCAGCTTAGACGGTCCTTCTTCCTACGAGCAGTACTTC
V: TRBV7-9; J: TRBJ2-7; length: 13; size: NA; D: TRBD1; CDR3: CASSAQGMGEQYF; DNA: TGTGCCAGCAGCGCACAGGGGATGGGCGAGCAGTACTTC
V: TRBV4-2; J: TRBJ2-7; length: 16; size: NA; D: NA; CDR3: CASSQDQGGVHYEQYF; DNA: TGTGCCAGCAGCCAAGATCAGGGGGGAGTGCACTACGAGCAGTACTTC
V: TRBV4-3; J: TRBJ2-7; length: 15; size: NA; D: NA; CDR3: CASSPGRVGSYEQYF; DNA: TGCGCCAGCAGCCCCGGCCGGGTTGGCTCCTACGAGCAGTACTTC
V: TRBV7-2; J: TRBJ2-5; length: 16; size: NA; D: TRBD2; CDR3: CASSSGLAVLQETQYF; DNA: TGTGCCAGCAGCTCGGGACTAGCGGTCCTCCAAGAGACCCAGTACTTC
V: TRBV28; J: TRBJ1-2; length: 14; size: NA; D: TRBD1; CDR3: CASSFGGQFYGYTF; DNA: TGTGCCAGCAGTTTTGGGGGACAGTTCTATGGCTACACCTTC
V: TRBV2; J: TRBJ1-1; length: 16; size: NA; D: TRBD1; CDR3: CASSERQGSMNTEAFF; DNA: TGTGCCAGCAGTGAAAGACAGGGATCGATGAACACTGAAGCTTTCTTT
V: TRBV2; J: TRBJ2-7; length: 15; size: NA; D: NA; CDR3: CASRDLQGGDYEQYF; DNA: TGTGCCAGCAGGGACTTACAGGGGGGGGACTACGAGCAGTACTTC
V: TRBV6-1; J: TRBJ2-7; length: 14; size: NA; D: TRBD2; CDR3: CASSEGGASTEQYF; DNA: TGTGCCAGCAGTGAGGGAGGGGCCAGTACCGAGCAGTACTTC
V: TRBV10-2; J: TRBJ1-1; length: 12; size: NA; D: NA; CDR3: CASSGPTGEAFF; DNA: TGCGCCAGCAGTGGACCTACAGGGGAAGCTTTCTTT
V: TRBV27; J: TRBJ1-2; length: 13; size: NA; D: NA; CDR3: CASSLRGDYGYTF; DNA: TGTGCCAGCAGTTTAAGGGGCGACTATGGCTACACCTTC
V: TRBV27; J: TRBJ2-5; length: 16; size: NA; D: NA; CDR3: CASSPFAGQPQETQYF; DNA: TGTGCCAGCAGTCCCTTTGCCGGACAGCCACAAGAGACCCAGTACTTC
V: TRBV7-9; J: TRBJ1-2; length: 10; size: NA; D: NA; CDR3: CASSPAGYTF; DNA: TGTGCCAGCAGTCCTGCGGGCTACACCTTC
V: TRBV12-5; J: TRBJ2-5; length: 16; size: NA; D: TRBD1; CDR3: CASGLFRTGESETQYF; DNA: TGTGCTAGTGGTTTGTTTCGGACAGGGGAGTCGGAGACCCAGTACTTC
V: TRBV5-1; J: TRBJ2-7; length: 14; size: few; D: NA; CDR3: CASSLEQGSYEQYF; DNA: TGCGCCAGCAGCTTGGAACAGGGTAGTTACGAGCAGTACTTC
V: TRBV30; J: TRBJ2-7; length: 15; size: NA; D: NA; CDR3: CAWSPHEGRGYEQYF; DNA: TGTGCCTGGAGTCCCCATGAGGGTAGGGGGTACGAGCAGTACTTC
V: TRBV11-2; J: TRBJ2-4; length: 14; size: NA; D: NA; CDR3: CASSLAGRRNIQYF; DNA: TGTGCCAGCAGCTTAGCCGGAAGGAGGAACATTCAGTACTTC
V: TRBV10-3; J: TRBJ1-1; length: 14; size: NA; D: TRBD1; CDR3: CAISVGQGDTEAFF; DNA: TGTGCCATCAGTGTCGGACAGGGTGACACTGAAGCTTTCTTT
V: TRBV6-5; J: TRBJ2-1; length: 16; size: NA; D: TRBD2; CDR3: CASSYSTASGSYEQFF; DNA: TGTGCCAGCAGTTACTCGACCGCTAGCGGGAGCTATGAGCAGTTCTTC
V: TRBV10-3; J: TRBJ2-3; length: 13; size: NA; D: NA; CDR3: CAINERGTDTQYF; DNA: TGTGCCATCAACGAGCGCGGCACAGATACGCAGTATTTT
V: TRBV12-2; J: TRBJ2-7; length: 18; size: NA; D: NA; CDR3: CADRLAGRTAESSYEQYF; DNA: TGTGCAGATCGACTAGCGGGACGAACAGCGGAGAGCTCCTACGAGCAGTACTTC
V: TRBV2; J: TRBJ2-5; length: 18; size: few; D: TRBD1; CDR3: CASSSLGTGDWGQETQYF; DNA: TGTGCCAGCAGTTCCCTCGGGACAGGGGATTGGGGACAAGAGACCCAGTACTTC
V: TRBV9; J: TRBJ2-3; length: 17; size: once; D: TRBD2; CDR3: CASSVVAGDYSTDTQYF; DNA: TGTGCCAGCAGCGTAGTAGCGGGGGACTATAGCACAGATACGCAGTATTTT
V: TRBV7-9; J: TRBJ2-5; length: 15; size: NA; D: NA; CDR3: CASSPLVGISETQYF; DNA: TGTGCCAGCAGCCCACTAGTCGGGATTAGTGAGACCCAGTACTTC
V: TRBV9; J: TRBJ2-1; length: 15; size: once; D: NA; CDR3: CASSVDSSAYNEQFF; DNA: TGTGCCAGCAGCGTGGACTCTAGCGCCTACAATGAGCAGTTCTTC
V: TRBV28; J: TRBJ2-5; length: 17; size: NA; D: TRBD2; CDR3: CASSLSGTSGFQETQYF; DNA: TGTGCCAGCAGTTTATCCGGGACTAGCGGTTTCCAAGAGACCCAGTACTTC
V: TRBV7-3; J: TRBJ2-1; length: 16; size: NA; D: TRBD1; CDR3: CASSPQGTGSGVEQFF; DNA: TGTGCCAGCAGCCCGCAAGGGACAGGGTCCGGGGTTGAGCAGTTCTTC
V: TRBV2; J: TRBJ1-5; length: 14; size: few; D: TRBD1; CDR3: CASSDRGGNQPQHF; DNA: TGTGCCAGCAGCGACAGGGGCGGCAATCAGCCCCAGCATTTT
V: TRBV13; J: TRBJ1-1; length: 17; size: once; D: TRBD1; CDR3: CASSWKSTGTANTEAFF; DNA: TGTGCCAGCAGCTGGAAATCTACCGGGACAGCGAACACTGAAGCTTTCTTT
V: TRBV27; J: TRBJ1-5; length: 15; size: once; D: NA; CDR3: CASRSQGGNNQPQHF; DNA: TGTGCCAGCAGGTCGCAGGGAGGCAACAATCAGCCCCAGCATTTT
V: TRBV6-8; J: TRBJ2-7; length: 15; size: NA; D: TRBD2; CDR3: CASSSPSGSSYEQYF; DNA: TGTGCCAGCAGTTCACCTAGCGGATCTTCCTACGAGCAGTACTTC
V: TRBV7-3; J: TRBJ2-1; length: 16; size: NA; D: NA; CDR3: CASSPEGRGNYNEQFF; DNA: TGTGCCAGCAGCCCCGAGGGGCGGGGAAACTACAATGAGCAGTTCTTC
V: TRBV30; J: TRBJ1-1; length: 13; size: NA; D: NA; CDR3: CAWSGEGNTEAFF; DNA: TGTGCCTGGAGTGGGGAGGGGAACACTGAAGCTTTCTTT
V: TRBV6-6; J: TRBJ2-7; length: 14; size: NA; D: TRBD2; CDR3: CASKVAGERDEQYF; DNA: TGTGCCAGCAAAGTAGCGGGAGAGAGGGACGAGCAGTACTTC
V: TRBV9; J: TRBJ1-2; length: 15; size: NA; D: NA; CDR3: CASSAVQAPPRGYTF; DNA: TGTGCCAGCAGCGCAGTACAGGCCCCGCCCAGAGGCTACACCTTC
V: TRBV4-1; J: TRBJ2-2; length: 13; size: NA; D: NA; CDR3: CASSQDGTGELFF; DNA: TGCGCCAGCAGCCAAGACGGCACCGGGGAGCTGTTTTTT
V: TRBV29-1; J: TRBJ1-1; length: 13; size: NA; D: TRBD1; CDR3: CSVDRQGGTEAFF; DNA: TGCAGCGTTGATCGACAGGGTGGGACTGAAGCTTTCTTT
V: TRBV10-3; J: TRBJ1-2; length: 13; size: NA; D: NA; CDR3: CAITSRDIDGYTF; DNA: TGTGCCATCACCTCCAGGGACATTGATGGCTACACCTTC
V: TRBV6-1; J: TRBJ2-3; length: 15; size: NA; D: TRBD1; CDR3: CASSERQGGADTQYF; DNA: TGTGCCAGCAGTGAGAGACAGGGGGGCGCAGATACGCAGTATTTT
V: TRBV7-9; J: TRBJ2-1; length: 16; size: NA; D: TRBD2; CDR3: CASSLVELAGRNEQFF; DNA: TGTGCCAGCAGCTTAGTCGAACTAGCGGGAAGGAATGAGCAGTTCTTC
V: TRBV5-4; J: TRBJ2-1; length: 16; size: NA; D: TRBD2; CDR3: CASSLPGTSGYNEQFF; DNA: TGTGCCAGCAGCTTACCCGGGACTAGCGGGTACAATGAGCAGTTCTTC
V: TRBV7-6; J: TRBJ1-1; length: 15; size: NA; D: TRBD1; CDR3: CASSPGQGLNTEAFF; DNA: TGTGCCAGCAGCCCGGGACAGGGGCTGAACACTGAAGCTTTCTTT
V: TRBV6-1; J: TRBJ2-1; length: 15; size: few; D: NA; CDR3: CASSTRHSSYNEQFF; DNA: TGTGCCAGCAGTACCCGACACAGCTCCTACAATGAGCAGTTCTTC
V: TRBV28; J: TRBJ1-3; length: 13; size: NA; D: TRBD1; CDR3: CATEDRAGNTIYF; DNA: TGTGCCACCGAGGACAGGGCTGGAAACACCATATATTTT